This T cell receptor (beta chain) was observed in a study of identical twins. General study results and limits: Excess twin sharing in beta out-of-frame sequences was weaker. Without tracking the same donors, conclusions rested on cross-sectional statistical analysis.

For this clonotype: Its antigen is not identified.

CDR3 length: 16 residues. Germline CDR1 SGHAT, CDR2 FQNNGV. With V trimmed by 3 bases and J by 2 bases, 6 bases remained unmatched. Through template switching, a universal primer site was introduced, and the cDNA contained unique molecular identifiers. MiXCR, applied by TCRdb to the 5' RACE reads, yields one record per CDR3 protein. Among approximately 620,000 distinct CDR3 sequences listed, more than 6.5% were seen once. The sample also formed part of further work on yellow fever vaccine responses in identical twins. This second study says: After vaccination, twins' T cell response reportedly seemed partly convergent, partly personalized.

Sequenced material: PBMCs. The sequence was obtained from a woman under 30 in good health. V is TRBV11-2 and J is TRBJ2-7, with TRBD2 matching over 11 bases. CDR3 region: CASSLYGTSGPYEQYF. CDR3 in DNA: TGTGCCAGCAGCTTGTATGGGACTAGCGGCCCCTACGAGCAGTACTTC.